The present T cell receptor (beta chain) was sequenced within a study of high-grade serous ovarian cancer treatment subgroups (dated by TCRdb to the early 2020s). For the wider study: Sequencing yielded a mean of 14,192 reads and 7,000 to 9,000 unique TCR beta rearrangements per sample. The study profiled TCR beta repertoires in high-grade serous ovarian cancer patients grouped by complete gross resection or neoadjuvant chemotherapy response under a laparoscopic triage algorithm. Of the roughly 30 patients in the cohort, around ten had no residual disease after primary surgery (R0), around ten were excellent NACT responders, and around ten were poor NACT responders. Each patient contributed one primary tumor and two metastatic tumor samples, giving more than 75 samples in total. Results the study describes overall, beyond this receptor: TCR clonal relatedness correlated positively with neoantigen level and, by trend, with copy number variation and mutation load from whole-genome sequencing. Repertoire similarity ranging from about 0.1 to 0.85 was observed between tumors from the same patient, whereas almost no similarity was observed between different patients. Bulk tumor TCR sequencing lacked spatial information, limiting insight into HGSC tumor complexity and diversity. The TCR repertoire analyses centered on CDR3, leaving CDR1 and CDR2 unanalyzed.

Tumor samples were collected prior to definitive surgery or chemotherapy. The MD Anderson Biospecimen Extraction Resource handled genomic DNA extraction, while the MD Anderson Cancer Genomics Laboratory carried out the TCR sequencing. The 75 to 95 tumor samples underwent high-throughput TCR profiling with ImmunoSEQ. Per the source publication's procedure: To measure repertoire diversity, the metrics used were richness (unique productive sequences), clonality, evenness and relatedness, and the Bhattacharyya coefficient was used to assess similarity between samples. In a sensitivity analysis, TCRs with fewer than two reads were excluded, and consistent conclusions were obtained. TCRdb retrieved this table from immuneACCESS and kept in-frame rearrangements only. Not all clones are present; in checked studies, unresolved V genes account for under half, and no reason is known for the remainder. V, J and clone size reflect that table, while D and trimming were determined from the DNA. The sample table lists some 27,000 clones, 84% of them with a count of one. The ten biggest clones cover approximately 2.1% of the sample.

As regards this clone: Its antigen is still unknown. The sample holds no much larger clone one base away, and base qualities are not on file.

The junction shows trimming of 1 base on V and 4 bases on J, plus 12 bases between the germline ends. According to the germline V gene, CDR1 reads MGHRA and CDR2 reads YSYEKL. Taken from cysteine to phenylalanine, the CDR3 has 15 residues. Only the CDR3 part of the read is kept: 45 bases, read in frame from the first base. The clonotype was recovered from a human donor with high-grade serous ovarian cancer. The rearrangement joined TRBV4-1 to TRBJ2-3; TRBD2 might be the D gene, on 6 matching bases. Sequencing input: tumor tissue. CDR3 region: CASSQGGVVSDTQYF. The DNA sequence is as follows: TGCGCCAGCAGCCAAGGCGGGGTTGTGTCAGATACGCAGTATTTT.